Below, 31 T cell receptor beta chains from the same sample are listed, as sequenced in a study of control samples from healthy donors and cancer patients. The method was immunoSEQ multiplex PCR; TCRdb's version includes in-frame clones alone and lacks a portion of them. The top ten clones hold 20% to 25% of a sample with 48,000 or so clones, over 90% of them seen once. Sequenced sample: PBMCs. The receptors come from a woman aged 45-59 years with head and neck cancer.

The rearrangement uses TRBV18 and TRBJ2-7; D is perhaps TRBD2 (5 bases). This CDR3 comprises 13 residues. From germline, CDR1 is KGHSH and CDR2 LQKENI. This CDR3 is CAGSEGPSYEQYF. DNA of the CDR3: TGTGCAGGAAGCGAGGGTCCCTCCTACGAGCAGTACTTC.

This clone was seen once. J is TRBJ2-1 and V is TRBV19; TRBD2 matches 13 bases. The trim removed 11 bases at V and 6 bases at J, leaving 7 bases unmatched. Germline V gene data show CDR1 as LNHDA and CDR2 as SQIVND (reference sequence). The CDR3 runs 14 residues. Here the CDR3 reads CAGRTSGSFNEQFF. The CDR3 nucleotides read TGTGCCGGTCGGACTAGCGGGAGTTTCAATGAGCAGTTCTTC.

This chain joins TRBV4-1 and TRBJ2-5; D is unresolved. Per the germline V gene, CDR1 is MGHRA and CDR2 is YSYEKL. The V end was cut by 0 bases, the J end by 5 bases, with 10 bases between. The length of the CDR3 is 14 residues. The CDR3 spells CASSQDSDTETQYF. As DNA, the CDR3 is TGCGCCAGCAGCCAAGATTCTGACACCGAGACCCAGTACTTC.

This clone was picked up one time. The rearrangement uses TRBV9 and TRBJ2-3; maybe TRBD1 (6 bases). Between the trimmed V and J ends, which lost 1 base and 5 bases, there was a span of 14 bases. Germline V gives CDR1 SGDLS, CDR2 YYNGEE. The CDR3 runs 15 residues. The CDR3 loop reads CASSVKQRGGDTQYF. The CDR3 DNA reads as TGTGCCAGCAGCGTAAAACAGAGAGGGGGAGATACGCAGTATTTT.

For this clone: A far larger clone is off by one base, so a read error is likely. The genes are TRBV7-3 and TRBJ2-3, with D hard to call. Germline assignment: CDR1 SGHTA and CDR2 FQGTGA. The CDR3 has 13 amino acids. In DNA, the CDR3 is TGTGCCAGCAGCTTAATAAGCACAGATTCGCAGTATTTT. Translation gives CASSLISTDSQYF.

The chain recombines TRBV30 with TRBJ2-4, with D tentatively TRBD1 (7 bases). The V end was cut by 5 bases, the J end by 7 bases, with 18 bases between. The CDR3 runs 14 residues. The germline V gene encodes CDR1 GTSNPN and CDR2 SVGIG (reference sequence). In DNA form, the CDR3 reads TGTGCCTGGGGTGACAGGGTAGGGAGGAACATTCAGTACTTC. It encodes CAWGDRVGRNIQYF.

A note on this clone: The final CDR3 position lacks the conserved phenylalanine or tryptophan, pointing to a likely read error. This chain connects TRBV4-3 to TRBJ1-1; TRBD1 matches 9 bases. The V gene's germline CDR1 is LGHNA and CDR2 YSLEER. V lost 3 bases to trimming and J lost 5 bases; unmatched junction nucleotides: 4. The CDR3 consists of 14 residues. The CDR3 reads CASSQTQGATEAFL. The CDR3 bases are TGCGCCAGCAGCCAGACACAGGGGGCTACTGAAGCTTTCCTT.

The rearrangement uses TRBV6-5 and TRBJ2-7, with 7 bases lining up with TRBD1. Unmatched junction bases numbered 9, after V lost 6 bases and J lost 4 bases. There are 14 residues in the CDR3. Germline assignment: CDR1 MNHEY and CDR2 SVGAGI. CDR3 region: CASRIRDSTYEQYF. CDR3 DNA: TGTGCCAGCAGGATCCGGGACAGCACTTACGAGCAGTACTTC.

V and J are TRBV30 and TRBJ1-6; TRBD1 might be the D (5 bases). The CDR3 sequence is 14 residues long. The V gene's germline CDR1 is GTSNPN and CDR2 SVGIG (reference sequence). The ends were cut back, 0 bases at V and 5 bases at J, with 8 bases in the middle. Here the CDR3 reads CAWSVGGNNSPLHF. The CDR3 DNA is TGTGCCTGGAGTGTCGGGGGGAATAATTCACCCCTCCACTTT.

This clone was counted once. V is TRBV18 and J is TRBJ1-1, with 8 bases that match TRBD1. The J segment lost 4 bases and the V segment lost 6 bases, leaving 7 bases of the junction unmatched. This CDR3 is 14 amino acids long. Germline-derived CDR1 and CDR2 are KGHSH and LQKENI. The CDR3 DNA is TGTGCCAGCTCTGGAGGACAGGGCCTCACTGAAGCTTTCTTT. This translates into CASSGGQGLTEAFF.

CDR3 DNA sequence: TGTGCCAGCAGTTTCGGGGTGAAAGGCTACACCTTC. Protein: CASSFGVKGYTF. The chain uses TRBV28 and TRBJ1-2; D is unresolved. This CDR3 region has 12 residues. Trimming left V 3 bases short and J 8 bases short, with 10 bases between. Germline CDR1 reads MDHEN; CDR2 reads SYDVKM.

This clone is a singleton in its sample. V usage is TRBV6-6 and J usage is TRBJ1-5; D call uncertain. The CDR3 has 11 residues. Germline values: CDR1 MNHNY, CDR2 SVGAGI (reference sequence). V was clipped by 4 bases and J by 3 bases, with 1 base between them. The CDR3 here is CASSSNQPQHF. CDR3 coding DNA: TGTGCCAGCAGTTCCAATCAGCCCCAGCATTTT.

This clone was seen only once. The rearrangement links TRBV24-1 to TRBJ2-4; the D gene is possibly TRBD1 (6 bases). The V and J ends lost 3 bases and 2 bases respectively, with 7 bases between them. Germline V lookup: CDR1 KGHDR, CDR2 SFDVKD. The CDR3 contains 14 residues. The chain's CDR3 is CATSDTGTKNIQYF. The DNA of the CDR3 is TGTGCCACCAGTGATACAGGGACCAAAAACATTCAGTACTTC.

The genes are TRBV28 and TRBJ1-2; 7 bases align to TRBD1. Trimming removed 6 bases from V and 3 bases from J; junction bases left unmatched: 7. This CDR3 comprises 14 residues. Germline V gene sequence: CDR1 MDHEN, CDR2 SYDVKM. The CDR3 region has the DNA TGTGCCAGCAGAACCGGACAGGCACACTATGGCTACACCTTC. The encoded protein is CASRTGQAHYGYTF.

The chain carries TRBV11-3 and TRBJ1-1; D is unclear. The CDR3 runs to 13 residues. Germline loops: CDR1 SGHNT, CDR2 YENEEA. V lost 3 bases, J lost 3 bases, and 8 bases lay in between. As DNA, the CDR3 is TGTGCCAGCAGCTTCGCAGCTGACACTGAAGCTTTCTTT. Translated: CASSFAADTEAFF.

The chain combines TRBV30 with TRBJ1-1; D is perhaps TRBD1 (5 bases). V was trimmed by 4 bases and J by 2 bases, leaving 11 bases between them. CDR1 and CDR2 (germline): GTSNPN, SVGIG (reference sequence). This CDR3 spans 13 amino acids. This CDR3 is CAWTGRANTEAFF. The CDR3 region has the DNA TGTGCCTGGACGGGCAGGGCTAACACTGAAGCTTTCTTT.

J is TRBJ1-1 and V is TRBV9; 8 positions agree with TRBD1. Germline CDR1 and CDR2: SGDLS and YYNGEE. Unmatched junction bases numbered 8, after V lost 3 bases and J lost 4 bases. The CDR3 is 15 amino acids. The CDR3 protein is CASSASGGAGTEAFF. The CDR3 DNA sequence: TGTGCCAGCAGCGCCTCAGGGGGCGCGGGCACTGAAGCTTTCTTT.

Only one count was recorded for this clone. Other DNA sequences in the sample encode the same CDR3. The chain carries TRBV5-1 and TRBJ1-1, with D hard to call. The CDR3 is 14 residues long. Germline V lookup: CDR1 SGHRS, CDR2 YFSETQ. The V and J ends lost 0 bases and 0 bases respectively, with 6 bases between them. This CDR3 is CASSLDRVNTEAFF. In DNA, the CDR3 is TGCGCCAGCAGCTTGGACAGAGTGAACACTGAAGCTTTCTTT.

J is TRBJ1-1 and V is TRBV10-2; no firm D call. Germline V lookup: CDR1 WSHSY, CDR2 SAAADI. CDR3 length: 12 residues. With 3 bases removed from V and 5 bases from J, the gap between germline ends came to 7 bases. In DNA form, the CDR3 reads TGCGCCAGCAGTGAAGAGGGTACTGAAGCTTTCTTT. It is translated as CASSEEGTEAFF.

The chain joins TRBV5-4 to TRBJ1-1; D is undetermined. The CDR3 has 13 amino acids. The germline V and J ends were trimmed by 4 bases and 1 base, with 8 bases remaining between them. The germline CDR1 and CDR2 sequences are SGHNT and YYREEE (reference sequence). CDR3: CASSRTANTEAFF. Written as DNA, the CDR3 is TGTGCCAGCAGCCGGACGGCGAACACTGAAGCTTTCTTT.

J is TRBJ2-2 and V is TRBV28, with 8 positions matching TRBD1. V lost 7 bases and J lost 5; bases outside the gene matches: 9. The CDR3 loop spans 15 amino acids. Germline lookup yields CDR1 MDHEN and CDR2 SYDVKM. The CDR3 nucleotides are TGTGCCAGCAAAGAGACAGGGGATTGGACCGGGGAGCTGTTTTTT. It encodes CASKETGDWTGELFF.

V gene TRBV6-2 or TRBV6-3 combines with J gene TRBJ1-4; D might be TRBD1 (6 bases). The germline gives CDR1 MNHEY, CDR2 SVGEGT. The CDR3 is 14 amino acids. Trimming left V 4 bases short and J 7 bases short, with 13 bases between. CDR3 DNA sequence: TGTGCCAGCAGTTCCCAGGCCAGGGGTGAAAAACTGTTTTTT. Amino acids: CASSSQARGEKLFF.

The gene calls are TRBV2 and TRBJ2-3; maybe TRBD2 (6 bases). The CDR3 length is 16 residues. CDR1 and CDR2 from the germline V gene are SNHLY and FYNNEI. V lost 7 bases, J lost 2 bases, and 19 bases lay in between. CDR3 residues: CASTSGRTYNTDTQYF. The CDR3 bases are TGTGCCAGCACTTCAGGGAGGACTTATAACACAGATACGCAGTATTTT. The variable domain in full, with the rest retrieved from reference TRBV2 and TRBJ2-3, is EPEVTQTPSHQVTQMGQEVILRCVPISNHLYFYWYRQILGQKVEFLVSFYNNEISEKSEIFDDQFSVERPDGSNFTLKIRSTKLEDSAMYFCASTSGRTYNTDTQYFGPGTRLTVL.

The V call is TRBV28, the J call TRBJ1-1, with D unresolved. This CDR3 comprises 14 residues. Germline V lookup: CDR1 MDHEN, CDR2 SYDVKM. Trimming removed 5 bases from V and 1 base from J, with 11 bases in between. As DNA, the CDR3 is TGTGCCAGCAGTCTCCTTGATCCGAACACTGAAGCTTTCTTT. Translation: CASSLLDPNTEAFF. Filled out from reference TRBV28 and TRBJ1-1, the complete variable domain reads DVKVTQSSRYLVKRTGEKVFLECVQDMDHENMFWYRQDPGLGLRLIYFSYDVKMKEKGDIPEGYSVSREKKERFSLILESASTNQTSMYLCASSLLDPNTEAFFGQGTRLTVV.

The count of this clone is one. The rearrangement links TRBV3-1 (or the pseudogene TRBV3-2) to TRBJ2-3, with D perhaps given as TRBD1 or TRBD2 (5 bases each). V gave up 4 bases and J gave up 2 bases, with 10 bases separating them. Per the germline V gene, CDR1 is LGHDT and CDR2 is YNNKEL (reference sequence). The CDR3 has 14 residues. Here the CDR3 reads CASSRDGTTDTQYF. Here the CDR3 DNA reads TGTGCCAGCAGCCGTGACGGGACCACAGATACGCAGTATTTT.

The genes are TRBV7-9 and TRBJ2-5; perhaps D is TRBD1 or TRBD2 (6 bases each). Germline CDR1 reads SEHNR; CDR2 reads FQNEAQ (reference sequence). The CDR3 runs to 15 residues. Trimming shortened V by 3 bases and J by 1 base, and 12 bases separated the two germline ends. CDR3 sequence reads: CASSLVGGGQETQYF. In nucleotides, the CDR3 is TGTGCCAGCAGCTTGGTAGGAGGGGGCCAAGAGACCCAGTACTTC.

V usage is TRBV5-1 and J usage is TRBJ2-2; D is perhaps TRBD1 (5 bases). The CDR3 covers 15 residues. From germline, CDR1 is SGHRS and CDR2 YFSETQ. V was pared by 0 bases and J by 5 bases, with 11 bases between. The CDR3 bases are TGCGCCAGCAGCTTGGAAGGGGCCAAGACCGGGGAGCTGTTTTTT. Amino acid sequence: CASSLEGAKTGELFF.

This clone appeared a few times. This chain joins TRBV30 and TRBJ1-6; D uncertain. CDR1 is GTSNPN, CDR2 SVGIG, per germline (reference sequence). The CDR3 is 16 residues long. V was pared by 2 bases and J by 0 bases, with 11 bases between. The CDR3 loop reads CAWSPHFGSYNSPLHF. The CDR3 DNA is TGTGCCTGGAGTCCCCACTTCGGCTCCTATAATTCACCCCTCCACTTT.

V gene TRBV12-1 combines with J gene TRBJ1-6; TRBD1 is taken as the D call from the table, unchecked against the DNA. TRBV12-1 corresponds to a pseudogene. The length of the CDR3 is 17 residues. CDR3 in amino acids: CASSSGQGSSYNSPLHF. CDR3 sequence (DNA): TGTGCCAGCAGCTCCGGACAGGGGAGCTCCTATAATTCACCCCTCCACTTT.

The CDR3 DNA sequence: TGTGCCAGCAGTGATCGGACTGGGAGCTCCTACAATGAGCAGTTCTTC. Its translation: CASSDRTGSSYNEQFF. V gene TRBV2 combines with J gene TRBJ2-1; weak D call: TRBD2 (5 bases). Germline V gene data show CDR1 as SNHLY and CDR2 as FYNNEI. The V end lost 3 bases, the J end lost 0 bases, and 12 bases lay between the germline ends. The CDR3 is 16 residues long.

The rearrangement links TRBV10-2 to TRBJ1-1; D might be TRBD1 (6 bases). The CDR3 contains 14 residues. Germline-derived CDR1 and CDR2 are WSHSY and SAAADI. V was clipped by 3 bases and J by 1 base, with 9 bases between them. DNA for the CDR3: TGCGCCAGCAGTGACAGGGGAAAGAACACTGAAGCTTTCTTT. The encoded protein is CASSDRGKNTEAFF.